A selection of T cell receptor beta chains follows, all from one sample in a study of blood T cell repertoires in COVID-19. Profiling relied on immunoSEQ multiplex PCR, and the TCRdb table lists in-frame clones only, not all of them. The table includes roughly 200,000 clones, 75% to 90% detected once. The sample taken for sequencing was peripheral blood. These receptors were collected from a man aged 55 to 70 with acute or convalescent COVID-19. Each CDR3 is given with its conserved first and last residue. The D gene is left open where the match is weak. Not every row has a clone size; where given, it reads once, few, many or a size class.

d_gene	abundance	v_gene	j_gene	CDR3aa	CDR3nt
TRBD2	.	TRBV27	TRBJ2-2	CASSLAGGPIGELFF	TGTGCCAGCAGTCTAGCGGGAGGGCCTATCGGGGAGCTGTTTTTT
.	.	TRBV19	TRBJ1-3	CASSVQEPYSGNTIYF	TGTGCCAGTAGTGTACAGGAACCGTACTCTGGAAACACCATATATTTT
.	once	TRBV6-6	TRBJ2-7	CASCTAPRGDYEQYF	TGTGCCAGCTGTACAGCCCCACGGGGAGACTACGAGCAGTACTTC
TRBD2	.	TRBV11-3	TRBJ2-1	CASSLAGTSGSSYNEQFF	TGTGCCAGCAGCCTAGCAGGGACTAGCGGGAGCTCCTACAATGAGCAGTTCTTC
.	.	TRBV19	TRBJ2-1	CASSPPPPGVRGNEQFF	TGTGCCAGTAGCCCACCCCCACCCGGGGTACGGGGCAATGAGCAGTTCTTC
.	.	TRBV28	TRBJ1-1	CASTLGQPTEAFF	TGTGCCAGCACCCTGGGACAACCCACTGAAGCTTTCTTT
.	once	TRBV9	TRBJ1-1	CASSNNRYPSGPNTEAFF	TGTGCCAGCAGCAATAACAGATACCCGAGCGGGCCGAACACTGAAGCTTTCTTT
TRBD1	.	TRBV19	TRBJ2-7	CASSPTGGASYEQYF	TGTGCCAGTAGTCCAACAGGGGGCGCCTCCTACGAGCAGTACTTC
.	few	TRBV14	TRBJ2-1	CASSLRGIKYNEQFF	TGTGCCAGCAGCTTAAGGGGAATCAAATACAATGAGCAGTTCTTC
.	.	TRBV24-1	TRBJ1-1	CATANSGESTEAFF	TGTGCCACCGCAAACTCAGGGGAAAGCACTGAAGCTTTCTTT
.	.	TRBV7-8	TRBJ1-5	CAGRRDALAGPQHF	TGTGCAGGCCGGAGGGACGCTCTTGCGGGGCCCCAGCATTTT
.	.	TRBV19	TRBJ1-3	CASSMVPTLLGNTIYF	TGTGCCAGTAGTATGGTTCCTACCTTACTAGGAAACACCATATATTTT
TRBD1	.	TRBV11-2	TRBJ2-7	CASSPSGTDTYEQYF	TGTGCCAGCAGTCCTTCCGGGACAGATACCTACGAGCAGTACTTC